Presented here are 14 T cell receptor beta chains from one specimen sequenced in a study of cytomegalovirus exposure and HLA in healthy donors. Primers included in the PCR were 60 Vbeta and 13 Jbeta primers. The assay was immunoSEQ multiplex PCR, and TCRdb's table has in-frame clones only and misses some. The data hold about 100,000 clones, with more than 60% observed a single time. Sequenced input: PBMCs. These receptors all stem from a woman aged 18-30 years in good health and CMV-seropositive.

The CDR3 loop reads CASSEGGGTMNTEAFF. CDR3 DNA sequence: TGTGCCAGCAGTGAGGGGGGAGGGACCATGAACACTGAAGCTTTCTTT. This sequence joins TRBV6-4 and TRBJ1-1; TRBD1 might be the D (5 bases). Trimming removed 3 bases from V and 0 bases from J, with 14 bases in between. The CDR3 is 16 residues long. The V gene's germline CDR1 is MRHNA and CDR2 SNTAGT.

The rearrangement joins TRBV5-1 to TRBJ2-3, with 11 bases identical to TRBD1. The germline V gene encodes CDR1 SGHRS and CDR2 YFSETQ. V was clipped by 4 bases and J by 4 bases; unmatched bases: 8. The CDR3 runs 16 residues. CDR3 loop: CASSRTGQGVPDTQYF. Here the CDR3 DNA reads TGCGCCAGCAGCCGAACGGGACAGGGGGTGCCAGATACGCAGTATTTT.

This sequence joins TRBV2 and TRBJ2-2; the match to TRBD2 covers 9 bases. V shed 7 bases and J 4 bases; nucleotides not matched to a gene: 1. The germline gives CDR1 SNHLY, CDR2 FYNNEI. The CDR3 loop spans 13 amino acids. CDR3 nucleotide sequence: TGTGCCAGCATGACTAGCGGCACCGGGGAGCTGTTTTTT. Protein sequence: CASMTSGTGELFF.

This clone appeared a single time. The chain couples TRBV30 to TRBJ1-1, with 9 bases aligning to TRBD1. Germline values: CDR1 GTSNPN, CDR2 SVGIG (reference sequence). V shed 2 bases and J 8 bases; nucleotides not matched to a gene: 6. This CDR3 comprises 13 residues. For the CDR3, the DNA is TGTGCCTGGAGTCCCCTCGGACAGGGGGAAGCTTTCTTT. Translated: CAWSPLGQGEAFF. The full variable domain, in which reference TRBV30 and TRBJ1-1 provide the parts outside the CDR3, is SQTIHQWPATLVQPVGSPLSLECTVEGTSNPNLYWYRQAAGRGLQLLFYSVGIGQISSEVPQNLSASRPQDRQFILSSKKLLLSDSGFYLCAWSPLGQGEAFFGQGTRLTVV.

The genes are TRBV7-9 and TRBJ1-5; D uncertain. CDR3 length: 15 amino acids. The ends were cut back, 1 base at V and 7 bases at J, with 14 bases in the middle. Germline V gene sequence: CDR1 SEHNR, CDR2 FQNEAQ (reference sequence). This CDR3 is CASSLGVSGNQPQHF. DNA of the CDR3: TGTGCCAGCAGCTTAGGGGTCTCGGGGAACCAGCCCCAGCATTTT.

The V and J genes are TRBV5-6 and TRBJ2-3; 7 bases match TRBD1. Germline CDR1 reads SGHDT; CDR2 reads YYEEEE. This CDR3 is 15 amino acids long. The V and J ends lost 3 bases and 2 bases, in that order; junction bases with no gene match: 6. CDR3 nucleotide sequence: TGTGCCAGCAGCTATTGGGACAGAAACACAGATACGCAGTATTTT. Protein: CASSYWDRNTDTQYF.

The V call is TRBV28, the J call TRBJ2-3; 10 nucleotides align to TRBD2. Per germline, CDR1 MDHEN and CDR2 SYDVKM. The CDR3 extends over 16 amino acids. V was pared by 8 bases and J by 2 bases, with 10 bases of the junction left unmatched. The CDR3 nucleotides are TGTGCCAGCGGGACCAGAGGACTAGCGGTCACAGATACGCAGTATTTT. Amino acids: CASGTRGLAVTDTQYF.

A few counts support this clone. This chain connects TRBV5-1 to TRBJ2-1; 11 bases map to TRBD2. The CDR3 extends over 15 amino acids. Germline V gene lookup returns CDR1 SGHRS and CDR2 YFSETQ. Trimming removed 4 bases from V and 3 bases from J; junction bases left unmatched: 3. CDR3 loop: CASSIAGGIYNEQFF. The CDR3, as DNA: TGCGCCAGCAGCATAGCGGGAGGGATCTACAATGAGCAGTTCTTC.

The chain carries TRBV14 and TRBJ2-1, with a tentative D call TRBD2 (5 bases). There are 15 residues in the CDR3. V was cut by 3 bases and J by 6 bases, with 15 bases left in between. The V gene's germline CDR1 is SGHDN and CDR2 FVKESK. CDR3 residues: CASSQVGVPSNEQFF. The DNA for the CDR3 is TGTGCCAGCAGCCAGGTGGGAGTTCCCTCCAATGAGCAGTTCTTC.

The chain has TRBV28 and TRBJ2-3; maybe TRBD1 (6 bases). With 4 bases removed from V and 3 bases from J, the gap between germline ends came to 8 bases. CDR1 and CDR2 from the germline V gene are MDHEN and SYDVKM. The length of the CDR3 is 13 residues. CDR3 sequence reads: CASSSRGTDTQYF. The CDR3, as DNA: TGTGCCAGCAGTTCTAGGGGGACAGATACGCAGTATTTT.

The chain employs TRBV5-6 and TRBJ2-7, with 7 nucleotides matching TRBD1. Per the germline V gene, CDR1 is SGHDT and CDR2 is YYEEEE. CDR3 length equals 12 residues. The J segment lost 6 bases and the V segment lost 3 bases, leaving 3 bases of the junction unmatched. For the CDR3, the DNA is TGTGCCAGCAGCTGGGACAGCACCGAGCAGTACTTC. It yields the protein CASSWDSTEQYF.

The genes are TRBV28 and TRBJ1-2, with a weak D call TRBD1 (5 bases). Between the trimmed V and J ends, which lost 7 bases and 4 bases, there was a span of 19 bases. This CDR3 is 15 amino acids long. Germline V gene lookup returns CDR1 MDHEN and CDR2 SYDVKM. The CDR3 here is CASTTSGGGLYGYTF. CDR3 DNA: TGTGCCAGCACTACTTCGGGGGGAGGCCTCTATGGCTACACCTTC.

The chain joins TRBV5-4 to TRBJ2-3, with D perhaps matching TRBD2 (6 bases). With 2 bases removed from V and 3 bases from J, the gap between germline ends came to 16 bases. Germline assignment: CDR1 SGHNT and CDR2 YYREEE (reference sequence). This CDR3 spans 16 amino acids. This CDR3 is CASSFSRRARTDTQYF. For the CDR3, the DNA is TGTGCCAGCAGCTTCAGCAGGAGGGCCCGAACAGATACGCAGTATTTT.

This clone appeared once. The V and J genes are TRBV11-3 and TRBJ2-3, with 10 bases aligning to TRBD2. Trimming at V came to 4 bases and at J to 5 bases, leaving 6 bases not matched to a gene. The CDR3 loop spans 15 amino acids. CDR1 is SGHNT, CDR2 YENEEA, per germline. CDR3 amino acids: CASSSKSGRGDTQYF. The CDR3 DNA is TGTGCCAGCAGCTCGAAGAGCGGGAGGGGAGATACGCAGTATTTT.